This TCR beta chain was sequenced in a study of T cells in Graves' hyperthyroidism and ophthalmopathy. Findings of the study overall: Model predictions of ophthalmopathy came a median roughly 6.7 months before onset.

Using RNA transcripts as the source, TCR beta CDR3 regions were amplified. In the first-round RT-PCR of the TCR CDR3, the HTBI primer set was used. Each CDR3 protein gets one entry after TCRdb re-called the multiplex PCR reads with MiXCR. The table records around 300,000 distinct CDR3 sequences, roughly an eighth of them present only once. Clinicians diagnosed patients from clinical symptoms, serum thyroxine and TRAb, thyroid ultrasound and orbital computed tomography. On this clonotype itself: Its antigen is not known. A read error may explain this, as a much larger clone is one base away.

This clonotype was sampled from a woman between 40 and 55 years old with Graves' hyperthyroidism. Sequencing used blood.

DNA for the CDR3: TGTGCCAGCAGCTTGCGCCGGGCCCGGGGATACGAGCAGTACTTC. Translated: CASSLRRARGYEQYF. The V call is TRBV7-8, the J call TRBJ2-7, with D possibly matching TRBD2 (5 bases). The germline V gene has CDR1 SGHVS and CDR2 FQNEAQ. The CDR3 has 15 residues. V lost 3 bases and J lost 4, with 16 bases in between.